These 13 T cell receptor beta chains originate from one sample sequenced in a study of blood T cell repertoires in COVID-19. Sequenced by immunoSEQ multiplex PCR; TCRdb stores in-frame clones only, minus some. Of about 160,000 clones in the sample, 75% to 90% are singletons; the top ten hold 13%. The sample comprised peripheral blood. The origin of the receptors is a man younger than 35 with COVID-19, enrolled during active disease.

J is TRBJ1-2 and V is TRBV3-1 (or the pseudogene TRBV3-2); 7 nucleotides agree with TRBD1. The V gene end was trimmed by 4 bases and the J gene end by 2 bases; junction bases not matched to a gene: 10. The CDR3 has 16 amino acids. CDR1 is LGHDT and CDR2 is YNNKEL in the germline V gene (reference sequence). CDR3 DNA: TGTGCCAGCAGCCCTCTATTAGGACAGGACAACTATGGCTACACCTTC. Protein: CASSPLLGQDNYGYTF.

The CDR3 nucleotides are TGTGCCAGCAGCCCAAAGGTTGGGGGAGGGCCGGGGAATGAAAAACTGTTTTTT. Amino acids: CASSPKVGGGPGNEKLFF. This chain connects TRBV7-6 to TRBJ1-4; a weak D match, TRBD1 (5 bases). Trimming took off 5 bases at V and 5 bases at J, with 24 bases between the two ends. The CDR3 sequence is 18 residues long. CDR1 is SGHVS and CDR2 is FNYEAQ in the germline V gene.

The J gene is TRBJ2-7, the V gene TRBV7-2; a possible D gene is TRBD1 (6 bases). Deletions cut 6 bases from V and 6 bases from J, with 15 bases between. Per germline, CDR1 SGHTA and CDR2 FQGNSA. This CDR3 is 13 amino acids long. CDR3 amino acids: CASRMAGATEQYF. CDR3 DNA: TGTGCCAGCAGAATGGCAGGGGCGACCGAGCAGTACTTC. Together with reference TRBV7-2 and TRBJ2-7, the CDR3 gives the full variable domain: GAGVSQSPSNKVTEKGKDVELRCDPISGHTALYWYRQSLGQGLEFLIYFQGNSAPDKSGLPSDRFSAERTGGSVSTLTIQRTQQEDSAVYLCASRMAGATEQYFGPGTRLTVT.

This chain uses TRBV28 with TRBJ2-1, with TRBD2 matching 16 bases. V lost 6 bases and J lost 2; bases outside the gene matches: 1. The CDR3 contains 16 residues. Germline V gene data show CDR1 as MDHEN and CDR2 as SYDVKM. The CDR3, as DNA: TGTGCCAGCAGGGGACTAGCGGGAGGGCCCTACAATGAGCAGTTCTTC. Protein: CASRGLAGGPYNEQFF.

The V call is TRBV28, the J call TRBJ2-7; D uncertain. V shed 6 bases and J shed 2 bases, with 8 bases lying between them. CDR1 and CDR2 from the germline V gene are MDHEN and SYDVKM. The CDR3 spans 12 residues. CDR3 amino acids: CASRSPTYEQYF. For the CDR3, the DNA is TGTGCCAGCAGGAGTCCTACCTACGAGCAGTACTTC.

The rearrangement uses TRBV10-3 and TRBJ1-1; 9 nucleotides agree with TRBD1. Trimming at V came to 7 bases and at J to 7 bases, leaving 7 bases not matched to a gene. The CDR3 consists of 13 residues. The germline V gene encodes CDR1 ENHRY and CDR2 SYGVKD. In DNA form, the CDR3 reads TGTGCCATCACCTATGGGACAGGGAATGAAGCTTTCTTT. It specifies CAITYGTGNEAFF.

In DNA, the CDR3 is TGCGCCAGCAGCTTGGACGGGACAGGGTACTACGAGCAGTACTTC. The encoded protein is CASSLDGTGYYEQYF. J is TRBJ2-7 and V is TRBV5-1, with TRBD1 matching 9 bases. The CDR3 has 15 residues. Germline lookup yields CDR1 SGHRS and CDR2 YFSETQ. Germline trimming cut 0 bases from V and 3 bases from J; bases unmatched to any gene: 4. Full variable domain (outside the CDR3, taken from reference TRBV5-1 and TRBJ2-7): KAGVTQTPRYLIKTRGQQVTLSCSPISGHRSVSWYQQTPGQGLQFLFEYFSETQRNKGNFPGRFSGRQFSNSRSEMNVSTLELGDSALYLCASSLDGTGYYEQYFGPGTRLTVT.

The chain recombines TRBV6-2 or TRBV6-3 with TRBJ2-2, with D perhaps TRBD1 (5 bases). The CDR3 is 14 amino acids. Looked up from germline, CDR1 is MNHEY and CDR2 is SVGEGT. V lost 6 bases, J lost 1 base, and 9 bases lay in between. The CDR3 is CASSRTGNTGELFF. DNA of the CDR3: TGTGCCAGCAGCCGCACAGGGAACACCGGGGAGCTGTTTTTT.

V usage is TRBV9 and J usage is TRBJ1-1; 7 nucleotides match TRBD1. Trimming at V came to 8 bases and at J to 3 bases, leaving 13 bases not matched to a gene. Germline CDR1 SGDLS, CDR2 YYNGEE. The CDR3 sequence is 15 residues long. CDR3 amino acids: CASRQGPLPDTEAFF. Written as DNA, the CDR3 is TGTGCCAGTCGACAGGGCCCCTTACCGGACACTGAAGCTTTCTTT.

The chain uses TRBV6-5 and TRBJ2-7; maybe TRBD1 (5 bases). This CDR3 has 13 residues. From germline, CDR1 is MNHEY and CDR2 SVGAGI. Trimming pared 6 bases from V and 7 bases from J, leaving 16 bases between. CDR3 DNA: TGTGCCAGCAGAGCTACTTTTTCAGGGGAGCAGTACTTC. Translation gives CASRATFSGEQYF.

This sequence joins TRBV30 and TRBJ2-1; 7 bases are a match to TRBD2. Germline lookup yields CDR1 GTSNPN and CDR2 SVGIG (reference sequence). V lost 3 bases and J lost 9; bases outside the gene matches: 23. The CDR3 extends over 18 amino acids. CDR3 protein: CAWRSCRAGTTIQCEQFF. Written as DNA, the CDR3 is TGTGCCTGGAGGTCTTGCAGGGCTGGGACTACGATCCAATGTGAGCAGTTCTTC.

Notes on this clone: The junction and the germline gene differ at one end; a read error may be behind it. The rearrangement joins TRBV7-9 to TRBJ1-4; tentative D call: TRBD1 (6 bases). The length of the CDR3 is 13 residues. Germline-derived CDR1 and CDR2 are SEHNR and FQNEAQ (reference sequence). As DNA, the CDR3 is TGTGCCCTTGGGGAGGGACACCTTGAAAAACTGCTTTTT. Residues: CALGEGHLEKLLF.

This chain links TRBV4-3 with TRBJ2-5; TRBD2 aligns across 16 bases. In germline, CDR1 is LGHNA, CDR2 YSLEER. V trimming: 0 bases; J trimming: 5 bases; junction bases outside the gene matches: 12. This CDR3 comprises 20 residues. Written as DNA, the CDR3 is TGCGCCAGCAGCCAAGACCCGGAGGGACTAGCGGGAGGGGTGGGGGAGACCCAGTACTTC. Its protein is CASSQDPEGLAGGVGETQYF.